This T cell receptor beta chain was identified during a study of cytomegalovirus exposure and HLA in healthy donors. Regarding the study as a whole: In an earlier analysis, about 87% or about 30%: the productive usage of most TCR beta V segments. Rare sequences made up most TCRs, while some public TCRs were found in many donors. Most subjects had HLA-A and HLA-B alleles reportedly predicted accurately by TCR beta sequences.

The V end was cut by 3 bases, the J end by 0 bases, with 9 bases between. There are 16 residues in the CDR3. In germline, CDR1 is SGHAT, CDR2 FQNNGV. About this clone: As yet, its antigen is unknown.

PCR used 60 Vbeta primers and 13 Jbeta primers. Only in-frame clones appear in the TCRdb table, and some are missing; sequencing was by immunoSEQ multiplex PCR. The table lists 200,000 to 250,000 clones, 55% to 75% of them singletons. This TCR derives from a man aged 35 to 55 in good health and CMV-seropositive. Sample: PBMCs. J is TRBJ2-6 and V is TRBV11-2; no clear D gene. The CDR3 reads CASSFFSLSGANVLTF. The DNA for the CDR3 is TGTGCCAGCAGCTTTTTTTCCCTCTCTGGGGCCAACGTCCTGACTTTC.